A single TCR beta chain is shown here with its context. This CDR3 region has 16 residues. CDR1 is SGHTA and CDR2 is FQGTGA in the germline V gene. V shed 0 bases and J shed 6 bases, with 15 bases lying between them. A single record per CDR3 protein comes from TCRdb applying MiXCR to the RT-PCR reads. The sample comprises hundreds of thousands of distinct CDR3 sequences, roughly 17% of which are singletons, and 6% to 8% rests with the top ten. This sample is part of a study of patients and donors after allogeneic stem cell transplantation. The TCR was taken from a human donor who was either an allogeneic HSCT recipient or a stem cell or donor lymphocyte infusion donor (not recorded which). It is not recorded whose cells these are; they may come from a transplant donor. The chain uses TRBV7-3 and TRBJ1-5, with D unresolved. Sequencing used blood, either unsorted or a sorted T cell fraction (not recorded which). Here the CDR3 reads CASSLTAARMGQPQHF. CDR3 nucleotides: TGTGCCAGCAGCTTAACCGCGGCACGGATGGGTCAGCCCCAGCATTTT.